The source of this T cell receptor (beta chain) is a study of CD8 T cells in ankylosing spondylitis. Study-wide points: Among TCR beta sequences, a motif of about 8 highly homologous variants appeared characteristic of ankylosing spondylitis blood.

In the case of this clonotype: Its antigen is currently unknown.

TCRdb recomputed calls from the 5' RACE reads with MiXCR, one row per CDR3 protein. This sample has approximately 240,000 distinct CDR3 sequences, with roughly a tenth found just once. The junction had 5 bases not matched to a gene; V was cut back by 3 bases and J by 1 base. This CDR3 contains 16 residues. This sequence originates from a male donor with ankylosing spondylitis or in good health (not recorded which). The V call is TRBV12-3 or TRBV12-4, the J call TRBJ1-1, with 10 bases fitting TRBD1. Sequences were obtained from blood, either unsorted or a sorted T cell fraction (not recorded which). Here the CDR3 DNA reads TGTGCCAGCAGTTTGGGACAGGGGTCGACGAACACTGAAGCTTTCTTT. The encoded protein is CASSLGQGSTNTEAFF.